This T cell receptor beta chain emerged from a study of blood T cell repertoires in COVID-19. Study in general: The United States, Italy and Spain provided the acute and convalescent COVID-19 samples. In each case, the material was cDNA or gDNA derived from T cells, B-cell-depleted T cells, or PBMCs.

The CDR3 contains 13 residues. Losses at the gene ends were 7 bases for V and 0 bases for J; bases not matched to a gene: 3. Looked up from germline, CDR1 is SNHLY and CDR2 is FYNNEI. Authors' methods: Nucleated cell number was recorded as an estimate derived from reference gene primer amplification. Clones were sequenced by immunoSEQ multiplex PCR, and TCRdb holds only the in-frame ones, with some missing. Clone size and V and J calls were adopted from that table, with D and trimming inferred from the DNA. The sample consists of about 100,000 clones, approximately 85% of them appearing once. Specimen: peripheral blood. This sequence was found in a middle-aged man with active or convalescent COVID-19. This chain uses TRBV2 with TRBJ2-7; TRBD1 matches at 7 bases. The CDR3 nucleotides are TGTGCCAGCACTGGGACAGCCTCCTACGAGCAGTACTTC. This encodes CASTGTASYEQYF.